What follows are 8 T cell receptor beta chains derived from one specimen sequenced in a study of siplizumab effects on memory and regulatory T cells. The data were produced by immunoSEQ multiplex PCR, yet TCRdb's version contains in-frame clones alone and is incomplete. This sample has about 52,000 clones; 95% to 97% occur once, and the top ten carry over 0.6%. The sample was naive CD4+ T cells sorted from blood. The receptors derive from a human donor in good health.

The genes are TRBV7-9 and TRBJ2-2; D might be TRBD2 (5 bases). Germline loops: CDR1 SEHNR, CDR2 FQNEAQ (reference sequence). This CDR3 contains 16 residues. Trimming cost V 0 bases and J 5 bases, with 13 bases left between them. CDR3 nucleotides: TGTGCCAGCAGCTTAGCGGGAGTCGGTCTAACCGGGGAGCTGTTTTTT. Protein: CASSLAGVGLTGELFF.

This chain connects TRBV7-9 to TRBJ2-3, with 10 bases matching TRBD2. The CDR3 has 15 residues. Germline trimming cut 5 bases from V and 6 bases from J; bases unmatched to any gene: 8. Germline assignment: CDR1 SEHNR and CDR2 FQNEAQ (reference sequence). The DNA for the CDR3 is TGTGCCAGCAGCCGTCTAGCGGGGGAGGGGGATACGCAGTATTTT. Translating gives CASSRLAGEGDTQYF.

This clone was seen only a few times. The chain uses TRBV18 and TRBJ1-1; D gene unclear. CDR3 length: 13 residues. Germline CDR1 KGHSH, CDR2 LQKENI. V lost 2 bases and J lost 2, with 6 bases in between. The CDR3 spells CASSPSVNTEAFF. The CDR3 nucleotides read TGTGCCAGCTCACCAAGCGTTAACACTGAAGCTTTCTTT.

The rearrangement links TRBV19 to TRBJ2-7; 10 bases match TRBD2. The germline V gene encodes CDR1 LNHDA and CDR2 SQIVND (reference sequence). This CDR3 comprises 14 residues. J was trimmed by 6 bases and V by 0 bases; bases with no gene match: 2. The CDR3 coding sequence is TGTGCCAGTAGTATAGATGGGACTAGCGCCGAGCAGTACTTC. This translates into CASSIDGTSAEQYF.

The chain uses TRBV11-2 and TRBJ1-6, with D possibly matching TRBD1 (6 bases). V was clipped by 1 base and J by 8 bases, with 12 bases between them. This CDR3 region has 15 residues. The germline gives CDR1 SGHAT, CDR2 FQNNGV. CDR3 sequence: CASSLGRGVYSPLHF. CDR3 DNA: TGTGCCAGCAGCTTAGGCAGGGGAGTATATTCACCCCTCCACTTT.

The chain uses TRBV5-1 and TRBJ2-2; D gene uncertain. V lost 3 bases, J lost 1 base, and 19 bases lay in between. CDR1 is SGHRS, CDR2 YFSETQ, per germline. The CDR3 has 18 amino acids. The CDR3 loop is CASSYPFEAAVNTGELFF. The CDR3 nucleotides are TGCGCCAGCAGCTACCCCTTTGAGGCAGCCGTGAACACCGGGGAGCTGTTTTTT.

This rearrangement joins TRBV5-1 to TRBJ1-3; 8 bases are shared with TRBD1. The germline CDR1 and CDR2 sequences are SGHRS and YFSETQ. The CDR3 sequence is 17 residues long. J was trimmed by 4 bases and V by 4 bases; bases with no gene match: 13. This chain's CDR3 is CASSRTGQAREGNTIYF. The CDR3 DNA follows: TGCGCCAGCAGCAGAACGGGACAGGCGCGAGAGGGAAACACCATATATTTT.

The genes are TRBV7-4 and TRBJ2-7; the D call may be TRBD1 or TRBD2 (7 bases each). The CDR3 length is 15 residues. Trimming removed 6 bases from V and 2 bases from J, with 17 bases in between. Germline CDR1 and CDR2: SGHVT and SQSDAQ. CDR3 protein: CASRDPGGGTYEQYF. CDR3 sequence (DNA): TGTGCCAGCAGGGACCCAGGGGGGGGAACCTACGAGCAGTACTTC.